This TCR beta chain derives from a study of shared clonotypes between healthy human individuals. Study findings and constraints: Generation of non-shared clonotypes was less probable than generation of clonotypes shared by all four donors.

Clones were sequenced by immunoSEQ multiplex PCR, and TCRdb holds only the in-frame ones, with some missing. The sample shows about 700,000 clones, 92% of them seen only once. Positively selected for CCR7, the CD45RO-negative cells used as naive CD8 cells excluded terminally differentiated effector memory CD45RA+ cells. As to this clone: Its antigen is still unknown.

The V gene end was trimmed by 3 bases and the J gene end by 5 bases; junction bases not matched to a gene: 6. From germline, CDR1 is SGHKS and CDR2 YYEKEE (reference sequence). CDR3 length equals 14 residues. The source is a man younger than 40 in good health. This chain connects TRBV5-5 to TRBJ1-2, with 8 bases fitting TRBD1. The material sequenced was naive CD8+ T cells sorted from blood. The CDR3 here is CASSWDRTIYGYTF. The CDR3 region has the DNA TGTGCCAGCAGCTGGGACAGGACTATTTATGGCTACACCTTC.